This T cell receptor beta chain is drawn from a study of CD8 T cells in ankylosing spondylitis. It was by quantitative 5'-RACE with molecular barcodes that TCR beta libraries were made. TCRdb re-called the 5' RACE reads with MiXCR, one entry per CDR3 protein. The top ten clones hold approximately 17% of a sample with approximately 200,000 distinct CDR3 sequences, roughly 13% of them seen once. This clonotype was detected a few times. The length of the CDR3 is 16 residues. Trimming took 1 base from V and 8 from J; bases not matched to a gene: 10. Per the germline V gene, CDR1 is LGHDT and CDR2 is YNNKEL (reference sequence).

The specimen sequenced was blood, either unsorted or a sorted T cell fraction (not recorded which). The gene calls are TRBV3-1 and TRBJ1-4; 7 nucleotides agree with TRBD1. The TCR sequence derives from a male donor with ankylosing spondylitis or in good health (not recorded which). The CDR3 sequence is CASSQVAGTVGEKLFF. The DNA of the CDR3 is TGTGCCAGCAGCCAAGTAGCCGGGACAGTTGGAGAAAAACTGTTTTTT.